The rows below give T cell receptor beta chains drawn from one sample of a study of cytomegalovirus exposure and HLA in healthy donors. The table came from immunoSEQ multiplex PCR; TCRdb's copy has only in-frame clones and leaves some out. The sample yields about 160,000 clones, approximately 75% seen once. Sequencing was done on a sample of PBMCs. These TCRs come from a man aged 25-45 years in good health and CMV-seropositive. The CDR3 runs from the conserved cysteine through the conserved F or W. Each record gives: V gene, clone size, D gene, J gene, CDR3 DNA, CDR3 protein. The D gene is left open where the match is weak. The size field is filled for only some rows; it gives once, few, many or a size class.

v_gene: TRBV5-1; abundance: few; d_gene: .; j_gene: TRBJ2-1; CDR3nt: TGCGCCAGCAGTTCTTGGTCCCCTCCCCAGGTGAGCTCCTACAATGAGCAGTTCTTC; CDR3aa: CASSSWSPPQVSSYNEQFF
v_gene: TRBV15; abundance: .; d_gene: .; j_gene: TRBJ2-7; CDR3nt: TGTGCCACCAGCAGAGAACTGTCTTCCTACGAGCAGTACTTC; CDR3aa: CATSRELSSYEQYF
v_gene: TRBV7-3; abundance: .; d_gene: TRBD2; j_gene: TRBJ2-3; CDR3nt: TGTGCCAGCAGCTTAATTCTAGCGGGGGCGGATGATACGCAGTATTTT; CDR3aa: CASSLILAGADDTQYF
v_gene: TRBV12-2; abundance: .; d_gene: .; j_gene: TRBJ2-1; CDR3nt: TGTGCAAGTCGCTACCGGGACAGGGACAATGAGCAGTTCTTC; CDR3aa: CASRYRDRDNEQFF
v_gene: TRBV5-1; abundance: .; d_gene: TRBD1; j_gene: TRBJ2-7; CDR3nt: TGCGCCAGCAGCTGGGACAGGGGGAGTTCCTACGAGCAGTACTTC; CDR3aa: CASSWDRGSSYEQYF
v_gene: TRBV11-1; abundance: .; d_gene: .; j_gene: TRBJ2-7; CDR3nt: TGTGCCAGCAGCCACGACGCGGTGCCCCAATACGAGCAGTACTTC; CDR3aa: CASSHDAVPQYEQYF
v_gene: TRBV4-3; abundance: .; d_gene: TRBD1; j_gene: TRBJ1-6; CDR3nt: TGCGCCAGCAACAAACAGGGGGGCTCCTATAATTCACCCCTCCACTTT; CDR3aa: CASNKQGGSYNSPLHF
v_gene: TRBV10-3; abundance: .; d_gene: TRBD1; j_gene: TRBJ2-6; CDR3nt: TGTGCCATCAGCCTTCAGGGGGACCCTGGGGCCAACGTCCTGACTTTC; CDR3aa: CAISLQGDPGANVLTF
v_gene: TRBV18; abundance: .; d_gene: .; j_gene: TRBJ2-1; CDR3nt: TGTGCCAGCTCACCACCAGGGGAACCGCTTCGGGCGTTCTTC; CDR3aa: CASSPPGEPLRAFF
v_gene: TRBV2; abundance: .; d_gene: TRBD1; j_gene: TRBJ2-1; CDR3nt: TGTGCCAGCAAACCGGGACAGGTTATCGATGAGCAGTTCTTC; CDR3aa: CASKPGQVIDEQFF
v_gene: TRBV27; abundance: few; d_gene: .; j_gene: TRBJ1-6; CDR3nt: TGTGCCAGCAGCGGACAGTTTAATTCACCCCTCCACTTT; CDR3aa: CASSGQFNSPLHF
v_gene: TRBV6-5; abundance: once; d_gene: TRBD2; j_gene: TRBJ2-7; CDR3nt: TGTGCCAGCAGTTACTCGGGGGGGGGAAGCTACGAGCAGTACTTC; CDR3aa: CASSYSGGGSYEQYF
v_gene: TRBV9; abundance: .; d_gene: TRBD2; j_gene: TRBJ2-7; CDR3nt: TGTGCCAGCAGCGTTTCCGGACTAGCATCGGACGAGCAGTACTTC; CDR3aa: CASSVSGLASDEQYF
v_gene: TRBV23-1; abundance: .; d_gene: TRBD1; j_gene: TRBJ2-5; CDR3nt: TGCGCCAGCCTCCCCGGACAGGTGGGAGAGACCCAGTACTTC; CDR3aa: CASLPGQVGETQYF
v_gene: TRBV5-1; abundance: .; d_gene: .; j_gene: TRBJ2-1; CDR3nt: TGCGCCAGCAGCTTGGCGCGGCAGGGAAGAGGTGAGCAGTTCTTC; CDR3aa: CASSLARQGRGEQFF
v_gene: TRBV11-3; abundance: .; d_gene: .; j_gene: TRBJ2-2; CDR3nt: TGTGCCAGCAGCCCAGGGACACTTACCGGGGAGCTGTTTTTT; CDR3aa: CASSPGTLTGELFF
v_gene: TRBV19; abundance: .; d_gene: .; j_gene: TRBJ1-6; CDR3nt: TGTGCCAGTAGTCTCTTAGATTCACCCCTCCACTTT; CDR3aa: CASSLLDSPLHF
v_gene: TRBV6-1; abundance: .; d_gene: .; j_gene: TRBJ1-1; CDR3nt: TGTGCCAGCACAGGTAGTAACACTGAAGCTTTCTTT; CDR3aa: CASTGSNTEAFF